A selection of T cell receptor beta chains follows, all from one sample in a study of OX40 agonist ivuxolimab in advanced cancers. Measured with immunoSEQ multiplex PCR; TCRdb has only the in-frame clones, and not every one. The repertoire holds tens of thousands of clones, with 88% as singletons. The starting material was CD4+ or CD8+ T cells sorted from blood, obtained in a trial of the OX40 agonist ivuxolimab. These receptors originate from an adult with an advanced solid tumor such as melanoma, head and neck, liver or kidney cancer. CDR3s include the opening cysteine and the closing phenylalanine or tryptophan. D genes are given only for firm matches. Clone size, where shown, is once, few, many, or a class for clones that have expanded.

V	size	J	D	CDR3	DNA
TRBV7-3	.	TRBJ2-2	.	CASSFGPTNTGELFF	TGTGCCAGCAGCTTCGGTCCCACCAACACCGGGGAGCTGTTTTTT
TRBV5-1	.	TRBJ1-3	.	CASSESSGNTIYF	TGCGCCAGCAGCGAAAGCTCTGGAAACACCATATATTTT
TRBV5-1	.	TRBJ1-1	.	CASSLATGDTEAFF	TGCGCCAGCAGCTTGGCCACGGGGGACACTGAAGCTTTCTTT
TRBV7-9	.	TRBJ1-4	.	CASSLAPGRNEKLFF	TGTGCCAGCAGCTTAGCTCCCGGGAGGAATGAAAAACTGTTTTTT
TRBV28	.	TRBJ2-7	.	CASSFSSAGSYEQYF	TGTGCCAGCAGTTTTTCATCTGCAGGGTCCTACGAGCAGTACTTC
TRBV19	.	TRBJ2-3	.	CASSISQPSTDTQYF	TGTGCCAGTAGTATATCCCAGCCTAGCACAGATACGCAGTATTTT
TRBV6-5	.	TRBJ1-2	.	CATKDSLGYGYTF	TGTGCCACAAAGGACAGTTTGGGCTATGGCTACACCTTC
TRBV5-1	.	TRBJ2-5	TRBD2	CASSTSGDQETQYF	TGCGCCAGCAGTACTAGCGGGGACCAAGAGACCCAGTACTTC
TRBV4-2	.	TRBJ2-7	.	CASSQDNGGVAYEQYF	TGTGCCAGCAGCCAAGATAACGGCGGGGTCGCCTACGAGCAGTACTTC
TRBV5-1	.	TRBJ2-7	.	CASSLDPGSYEQYF	TGCGCCAGCAGCTTGGATCCGGGCTCCTACGAGCAGTACTTC
TRBV28	few	TRBJ1-1	.	CASRQGGTEAFF	TGTGCCAGCAGACAAGGGGGCACTGAAGCTTTCTTT
TRBV27	.	TRBJ2-1	TRBD1	CASSVYDRGEYNEQFF	TGTGCCAGCAGTGTATACGACAGGGGGGAGTACAATGAGCAGTTCTTC
TRBV7-9	.	TRBJ2-7	.	CASSLYRVSYEQYF	TGTGCCAGCAGCTTATACAGGGTTTCGTACGAGCAGTACTTC
TRBV16	.	TRBJ1-4	.	CASSLSWAANEKLFF	TGTGCCAGCAGCCTCTCATGGGCAGCAAATGAAAAACTGTTTTTT
TRBV10-2	.	TRBJ1-1	.	CASQRQMNTEAFF	TGCGCCAGCCAACGACAGATGAACACTGAAGCTTTCTTT
TRBV10-3	.	TRBJ2-5	TRBD1	CAISERDRGETQYF	TGTGCCATCAGTGAAAGGGACAGGGGAGAGACCCAGTACTTC
TRBV7-8	once	TRBJ2-1	.	CASSPSSYNEQFF	TGTGCCAGCAGCCCTAGCTCCTACAATGAGCAGTTCTTC
TRBV10-3	.	TRBJ2-4	.	CASSTGPEILAKNIQYF	TGTGCCTCTTCGACAGGACCCGAAATTCTGGCCAAAAACATTCAGTACTTC
TRBV27	.	TRBJ1-2	.	CASSLTNYPLNYGYTF	TGTGCCAGCAGTTTAACGAATTACCCACTGAACTATGGCTACACCTTC
TRBV2	.	TRBJ2-7	.	CASSQGRDSYEQYF	TGTGCCAGCAGTCAGGGACGGGACTCCTACGAGCAGTACTTC
TRBV11-2	few	TRBJ2-1	TRBD2	CASSLELAGGGEQFF	TGTGCCAGCAGCTTAGAGCTAGCGGGGGGGGGTGAGCAGTTCTTC
TRBV19	.	TRBJ1-5	.	CASSIDRDQPQHF	TGTGCCAGTAGTATAGATAGGGATCAGCCCCAGCATTTT
TRBV10-3	.	TRBJ2-7	.	CAISERIYEQYF	TGTGCCATCAGCGAGAGGATCTACGAGCAGTACTTC
TRBV18	.	TRBJ2-5	.	CASSPPSWETQYF	TGTGCCAGCTCACCACCGTCCTGGGAGACCCAGTACTTC
TRBV7-6	.	TRBJ1-1	TRBD1	CASSLNSGGREAFF	TGTGCCAGCAGCTTAAACTCAGGGGGCAGAGAAGCTTTCTTT
TRBV6-1	.	TRBJ1-3	.	CASRVGSSSGNTIYF	TGTGCCAGCAGGGTCGGGTCAAGCTCTGGAAACACCATATATTTT
TRBV7-9	.	TRBJ1-1	.	CASSFSEVLTEAFF	TGTGCCAGCAGCTTCTCGGAAGTCTTGACTGAAGCTTTCTTT
TRBV19	.	TRBJ1-5	TRBD1	CASSSPSGTGLPGQPQHF	TGTGCCAGTAGTTCTCCCTCCGGGACAGGCCTACCGGGGCAGCCCCAGCATTTT
TRBV30	.	TRBJ2-7	TRBD2	CAWSPSGSSEQYF	TGTGCCTGGAGTCCCAGCGGGAGCTCCGAGCAGTACTTC
TRBV9	.	TRBJ2-3	.	CASSARASTDTQYF	TGTGCCAGCAGCGCCAGGGCTAGCACAGATACGCAGTATTTT